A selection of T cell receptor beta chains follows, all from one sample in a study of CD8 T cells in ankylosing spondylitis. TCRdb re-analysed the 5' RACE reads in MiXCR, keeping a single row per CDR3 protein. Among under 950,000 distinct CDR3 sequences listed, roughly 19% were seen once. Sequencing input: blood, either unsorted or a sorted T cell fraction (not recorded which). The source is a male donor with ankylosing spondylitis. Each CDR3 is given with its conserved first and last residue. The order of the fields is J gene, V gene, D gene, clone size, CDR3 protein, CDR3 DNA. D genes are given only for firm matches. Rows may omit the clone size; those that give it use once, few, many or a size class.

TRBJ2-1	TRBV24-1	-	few	CATSDPGWSSYNEQFF	TGTGCCACCAGTGATCCCGGATGGAGCTCCTACAATGAGCAGTTCTTC
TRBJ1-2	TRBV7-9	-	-	CASSLPWGHRNYGYTF	TGTGCCAGCAGCTTACCATGGGGACACAGAAACTATGGCTACACCTTC
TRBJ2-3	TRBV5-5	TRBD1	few	CASSLWDRDTDTQYF	TGTGCCAGCAGCTTGTGGGACAGGGACACAGATACGCAGTATTTT
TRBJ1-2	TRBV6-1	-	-	CASRPDYGYTF	TGTGCCAGCAGGCCAGACTATGGCTACACCTTC
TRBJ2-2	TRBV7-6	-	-	CASSLQRTGELFF	TGTGCCAGCAGCCTACAGCGTACCGGGGAGCTGTTTTTT
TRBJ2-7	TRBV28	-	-	CASSPPGSRSAEQYF	TGTGCCAGCAGTCCACCGGGATCGCGTTCGGCCGAGCAGTACTTC
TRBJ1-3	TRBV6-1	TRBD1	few	CATRDRGPGNTIYF	TGTGCCACAAGGGACAGGGGACCTGGAAACACCATATATTTT
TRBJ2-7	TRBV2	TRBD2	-	CASRYRRENNEQYF	TGTGCCAGCCGTTACCGGCGGGAGAACAACGAGCAGTACTTC
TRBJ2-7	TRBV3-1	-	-	CASSHFRDTTYEQYF	TGTGCCAGCAGCCACTTCCGGGACACCACCTACGAGCAGTACTTC
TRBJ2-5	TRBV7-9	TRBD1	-	CASSARGQIQETQYF	TGTGCCAGCAGTGCGAGGGGGCAGATCCAAGAGACCCAGTACTTC
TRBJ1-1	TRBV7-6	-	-	CASSLGGEGNTEAFF	TGTGCCAGCAGCTTAGGCGGGGAGGGGAACACTGAAGCTTTCTTT
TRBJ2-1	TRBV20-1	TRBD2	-	CSARDLTAGGSSYNEQFF	TGCAGTGCTAGAGATCTCACGGCGGGGGGAAGCTCCTACAATGAGCAGTTCTTC
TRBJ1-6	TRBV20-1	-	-	CSARVGSAINSPLHF	TGCAGTGCTAGAGTAGGGTCAGCTATAAATTCACCCCTCCACTTT
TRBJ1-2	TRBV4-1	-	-	CASSQETVVYGYTF	TGCGCCAGCAGCCAAGAGACAGTAGTTTATGGCTACACCTTC
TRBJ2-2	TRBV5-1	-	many	CASSLDGTGELFF	TGCGCCAGCAGCTTGGACGGCACCGGGGAGCTGTTTTTT
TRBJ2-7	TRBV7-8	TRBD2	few	CASTPRTSGAYEQYF	TGTGCCAGCACCCCAAGGACTAGCGGCGCCTACGAGCAGTACTTC
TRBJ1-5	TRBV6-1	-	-	CASSEEGENDQPQHF	TGTGCCAGCAGTGAGGAGGGGGAAAATGATCAGCCCCAGCATTTT
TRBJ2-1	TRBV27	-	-	CASSPGVGGLDEQFF	TGTGCCAGCAGTCCGGGGGTGGGTGGGTTGGATGAGCAGTTCTTC
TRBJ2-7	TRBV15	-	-	CATSKGGHEQYF	TGTGCCACCAGCAAGGGGGGCCACGAGCAGTACTTC
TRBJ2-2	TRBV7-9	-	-	CASSTDGGQNTGELFF	TGTGCCAGCAGTACAGACGGCGGACAGAACACCGGGGAGCTGTTTTTT
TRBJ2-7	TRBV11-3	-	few	CASSLEYGTYEQYF	TGTGCCAGCAGCTTAGAGTACGGAACCTACGAGCAGTACTTC
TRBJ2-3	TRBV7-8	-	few	CASSVWGLTDTQYF	TGTGCCAGCAGCGTATGGGGGCTCACAGATACGCAGTATTTT
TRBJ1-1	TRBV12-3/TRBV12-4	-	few	CASSFFRGFGDTEAFF	TGTGCCAGCAGTTTCTTTAGGGGATTCGGGGACACTGAAGCTTTCTTT
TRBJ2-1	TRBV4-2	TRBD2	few	CASSQRVAGGGEQFF	TGTGCCAGCAGCCAAAGGGTAGCGGGAGGTGGAGAGCAGTTCTTC